This TCR beta chain was sequenced during a study of cytomegalovirus exposure and HLA in healthy donors. In its sample, this clone was seen a few times. Antigen specificity is unknown. Amplification used 60 Vbeta primers and 13 Jbeta primers. Assay: immunoSEQ multiplex PCR; the TCRdb copy retains only in-frame clones and omits some. The data hold about 130,000 clones, with around 86% observed a single time. Study-level findings and limits: Later genetic work tied a missense DCLRE1C variant to beta-chain V and J trimming.

The V end was cut by 4 bases, the J end by 0 bases, with 9 bases between. This CDR3 is 13 amino acids long. CDR1 and CDR2 from the germline V gene are SQVTM and ANQGSEA. The study sampled nominally healthy donors, though unrecorded immune exposures were likely. Material for sequencing was PBMCs. The chain uses TRBV29-1 and TRBJ1-1, with unresolved D. The sequence derives from a man aged 18 to 35 in good health and CMV-seronegative. CDR3 DNA sequence: TGCAGCGTTGTATGGCAGTTGAACACTGAAGCTTTCTTT. It specifies CSVVWQLNTEAFF.